Presented here are 23 T cell receptor beta chains from one specimen sequenced in a study of blood T cell repertoires in COVID-19. Profiling relied on immunoSEQ multiplex PCR, and the TCRdb table lists in-frame clones only, not all of them. The data show 200,000 to 250,000 clones, with around 84% seen just once and approximately 2.6% held by the top ten. The sample was peripheral blood. All receptors come from a man in his fifties who had recovered from COVID-19.

This clone appeared a single time. The chain carries TRBV7-8 and TRBJ2-7; D might be TRBD2 (5 bases). Between the trimmed V and J ends, which lost 5 bases and 1 base, there was a span of 12 bases. Germline CDR1 and CDR2: SGHVS and FQNEAQ. This CDR3 spans 14 amino acids. The CDR3 reads CASSPRTVSYEQYF. The CDR3 bases are TGTGCCAGCAGCCCAAGGACTGTATCCTACGAGCAGTACTTC.

This clone was seen only once. The chain recombines TRBV27 with TRBJ1-6, with 9 bases lining up with TRBD1. The CDR3 sequence is 15 residues long. Germline CDR1 and CDR2: MNHEY and SMNVEV (reference sequence). After removal of 6 bases from V and 7 bases from J, the junction contained 7 bases not matched to a gene. CDR3 amino acids: CASRRSGQGNSPLHF. CDR3 nucleotide sequence: TGTGCCAGCAGACGTTCAGGACAGGGGAATTCACCCCTCCACTTT.

The chain uses TRBV6-6 and TRBJ1-1, with 8 nucleotides matching TRBD1. The trim removed 2 bases at V and 4 bases at J, leaving 9 bases unmatched. CDR3 length: 16 residues. CDR1 is MNHNY, CDR2 SVGAGI, per germline (reference sequence). The CDR3 protein is CASSYGQGKSGTEAFF. The CDR3 DNA follows: TGTGCCAGCAGTTACGGACAGGGTAAGAGCGGCACTGAAGCTTTCTTT.

This chain joins TRBV21-1 and TRBJ2-1; no DNA check was done on the table's D call, TRBD2. TRBV21-1 constitutes a pseudogene. This CDR3 is 18 amino acids long. CDR3 region: CASPQASGGLGPHNEQFF. CDR3 DNA sequence: TGTGCCAGCCCCCAGGCTAGCGGGGGCTTGGGTCCCCACAATGAGCAGTTCTTC.

A note on this clone: Other DNA sequences in the sample encode the same CDR3. The chain links TRBV28 to TRBJ1-2; D not certain. Germline-derived CDR1 and CDR2 are MDHEN and SYDVKM. The V and J ends lost 8 bases and 5 bases respectively, with 9 bases between them. The CDR3 loop spans 11 amino acids. CDR3 sequence (DNA): TGTGCCAGCTCCCCTTCTTATGGCTACACCTTC. It is translated as CASSPSYGYTF.

To note about this clone: Other nucleotide sequences in the sample specify the same CDR3. This chain uses TRBV6-5 with TRBJ2-7; a possible D gene is TRBD1 (5 bases). Trimming removed 5 bases at V and 3 bases at J, with 8 bases between. CDR1 and CDR2 from the germline V gene are MNHEY and SVGAGI. There are 12 residues in the CDR3. For the CDR3, the DNA is TGTGCCAGCAGTCCTCAGGGCTACGAGCAGTACTTC. It translates to CASSPQGYEQYF.

V gene TRBV7-9 combines with J gene TRBJ2-7; 10 bases are shared with TRBD2. CDR3 size: 15 residues. Germline-derived CDR1 and CDR2 are SEHNR and FQNEAQ (reference sequence). V dropped 5 bases and J dropped 6; count of bases not matched to a gene: 10. CDR3 residues: CASSTEREGALEQYF. The CDR3, as DNA: TGTGCCAGCAGCACAGAGCGGGAGGGGGCCCTCGAGCAGTACTTC.

The count of this clone is one. The chain couples TRBV5-6 to TRBJ2-1; D might be TRBD2 (6 bases). CDR1 SGHDT and CDR2 YYEEEE come from the germline V gene. The CDR3 is made up of 15 amino acids. Trimming took off 4 bases at V and 5 bases at J, with 16 bases between the two ends. This CDR3 reads CASSPLGRLDNEQFF. The CDR3, as DNA: TGTGCCAGCAGCCCCTTGGGGAGACTAGACAATGAGCAGTTCTTC.

This rearrangement joins TRBV27 to TRBJ2-3, with TRBD2 matching over 15 bases. This CDR3 contains 17 residues. Per the germline V gene, CDR1 is MNHEY and CDR2 is SMNVEV (reference sequence). Trimming cost V 6 bases and J 6 bases; bases outside gene matches: 10. The CDR3 sequence is CASSPPTGLAGGDTQYF. The CDR3 DNA is TGTGCCAGCAGCCCACCTACAGGACTAGCGGGAGGGGATACGCAGTATTTT.

The chain recombines TRBV20-1 with TRBJ1-5, with D possibly TRBD1 on 6 matching bases. CDR3 length equals 14 residues. The germline CDR1 and CDR2 sequences are DFQATT and SNEGSKA (reference sequence). V was pared by 3 bases and J by 2 bases, with 11 bases between. The CDR3 sequence: CSASSGAGNQPQHF. In DNA form, the CDR3 reads TGCAGTGCTAGTTCAGGGGCGGGCAATCAGCCCCAGCATTTT.

The chain is built from TRBV6-1 and TRBJ2-7; a weak D match, TRBD2 (5 bases). V was pared by 0 bases and J by 3 bases, with 12 bases between. This CDR3 region has 15 residues. The V gene's germline CDR1 is MNHNS and CDR2 SASEGT. CDR3 protein: CASSEATGKGYEQYF. CDR3 nucleotide sequence: TGTGCCAGCAGTGAAGCAACGGGAAAGGGCTACGAGCAGTACTTC.

This clone was seen more than once but under ten times. The chain is built from TRBV4-2 and TRBJ2-7; TRBD2 might be the D (6 bases). Trimming left V 3 bases short and J 2 bases short, with 8 bases between. The germline V gene has CDR1 LGHNA and CDR2 YNFKEQ. This CDR3 is 13 amino acids long. This CDR3 reads CASSQGGPYEQYF. The CDR3 region has the DNA TGTGCCAGCAGCCAGGGGGGTCCCTACGAGCAGTACTTC.

This clone was observed a single time. The chain has TRBV5-4 and TRBJ2-7; 10 bases fit TRBD1. The CDR3 sequence is 14 residues long. Trimming removed 1 base from V and 10 bases from J; junction bases left unmatched: 8. Germline assignment: CDR1 SGHNT and CDR2 YYREEE (reference sequence). The CDR3 sequence is CASSLYRGQGEQYF. As DNA, the CDR3 is TGTGCCAGCAGCTTGTATCGTGGACAGGGGGAACAGTACTTC.

The genes are TRBV7-2 and TRBJ2-5; 8 bases fit TRBD1. CDR3 length equals 14 residues. CDR1 and CDR2 from the germline V gene are SGHTA and FQGNSA. J was trimmed by 6 bases and V by 7 bases; bases with no gene match: 10. The CDR3 sequence: CASTFWTGLQTQYF. CDR3 nucleotide sequence: TGTGCCAGCACCTTTTGGACAGGGTTACAGACCCAGTACTTC.

This chain joins TRBV18 and TRBJ1-1; 7 positions match TRBD1. J lost 1 base, V lost 6 bases, and 5 bases had no gene match. The CDR3 sequence is 14 residues long. Germline V gene sequence: CDR1 KGHSH, CDR2 LQKENI. In nucleotides, the CDR3 is TGTGCCAGCTCCCGACAGGGAGGGAACACTGAAGCTTTCTTT. This translates into CASSRQGGNTEAFF.

The chain recombines TRBV5-5 with TRBJ2-5; 9 bases line up with TRBD2. The CDR3 loop spans 18 amino acids. CDR1 is SGHKS and CDR2 is YYEKEE in the germline V gene (reference sequence). The V gene end was trimmed by 4 bases and the J gene end by 4 bases; junction bases not matched to a gene: 17. The CDR3 DNA is TGTGCCAGCAGCCCCGGATGGTTGCGAGCGGGGGGTCGAGAGACCCAGTACTTC. Translating gives CASSPGWLRAGGRETQYF.

CDR3 region: CAWSAFDTQYF. CDR3 DNA: TGTGCCTGGAGTGCCTTCGATACGCAGTATTTT. The chain couples TRBV30 to TRBJ2-3; no reliable D call. CDR3 length: 11 amino acids. The V end was cut by 1 base, the J end by 6 bases, with 5 bases between. Germline V gene data show CDR1 as GTSNPN and CDR2 as SVGIG (reference sequence).

Comments on this clone: A junction end diverges from the germline sequence, so it may reflect a read error. The chain links TRBV30 to TRBJ2-2, with D tentatively TRBD1 (6 bases). CDR3 length: 15 amino acids. Germline assignment: CDR1 GTSNPN and CDR2 SVGIG (reference sequence). The CDR3 coding sequence is TGTGCCCGGAGGAGGACAGAATCGAACACCGGGGAGCTGTTTTTT. This translates into CARRRTESNTGELFF.

The chain links TRBV5-1 to TRBJ2-7; TRBD2 matches 7 bases. The CDR3 has 15 amino acids. The V segment lost 2 bases and the J segment 6 bases; nucleotides outside the gene matches: 11. Per the germline V gene, CDR1 is SGHRS and CDR2 is YFSETQ. CDR3 loop: CASSFSLAGAVEQYF. CDR3 DNA sequence: TGCGCCAGCAGCTTCAGTCTGGCGGGAGCTGTCGAGCAGTACTTC.

The chain employs TRBV5-1 and TRBJ2-5, with 10 positions matching TRBD1. The V segment lost 5 bases and the J segment 5 bases; nucleotides outside the gene matches: 6. This CDR3 has 14 residues. Germline-derived CDR1 and CDR2 are SGHRS and YFSETQ. The CDR3 sequence is CASRGGTGEETQYF. The CDR3, as DNA: TGCGCCAGCAGAGGGGGGACAGGGGAGGAGACCCAGTACTTC.

The J gene is TRBJ2-5, the V gene TRBV5-4; TRBD2 aligns across 12 bases. Trimming removed 4 bases from V and 5 bases from J; junction bases left unmatched: 12. This CDR3 contains 17 residues. From germline, CDR1 is SGHNT and CDR2 YYREEE (reference sequence). CDR3 sequence reads: CASSNKKTSGSGETQYF. DNA for the CDR3: TGTGCCAGCAGCAACAAGAAGACTAGCGGGAGTGGGGAGACCCAGTACTTC.

The chain combines TRBV11-2 with TRBJ2-1, with 7 positions matching TRBD2. CDR3 length equals 17 residues. V lost 1 base and J lost 4; bases outside the gene matches: 10. Germline assignment: CDR1 SGHAT and CDR2 FQNNGV. In nucleotides, the CDR3 is TGTGCCAGCAGCTTAGTAGGGGAGGGAGGGCTTTACAATGAGCAGTTCTTC. This gives the protein CASSLVGEGGLYNEQFF.

This clone was found once. The chain employs TRBV28 and TRBJ2-2; 7 bases map to TRBD1. The J segment lost 3 bases and the V segment lost 5 bases, leaving 6 bases of the junction unmatched. The CDR3 spans 15 residues. Germline CDR1 MDHEN, CDR2 SYDVKM. The CDR3 DNA sequence: TGTGCCAGCAGTCCAGGGGGACATCACACCGGGGAGCTGTTTTTT. This gives the protein CASSPGGHHTGELFF.